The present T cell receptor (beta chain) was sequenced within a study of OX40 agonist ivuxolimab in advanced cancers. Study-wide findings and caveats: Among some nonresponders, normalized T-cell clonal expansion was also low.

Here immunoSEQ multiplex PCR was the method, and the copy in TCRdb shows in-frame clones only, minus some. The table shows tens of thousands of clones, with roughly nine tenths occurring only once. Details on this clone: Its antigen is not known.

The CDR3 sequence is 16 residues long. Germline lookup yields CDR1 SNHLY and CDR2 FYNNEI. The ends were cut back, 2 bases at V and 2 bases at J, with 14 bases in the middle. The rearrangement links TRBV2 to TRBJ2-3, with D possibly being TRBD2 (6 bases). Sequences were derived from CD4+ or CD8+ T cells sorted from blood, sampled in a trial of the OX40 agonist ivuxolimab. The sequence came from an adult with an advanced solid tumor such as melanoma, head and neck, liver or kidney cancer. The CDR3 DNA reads TGTGCCAGCAGTGAACAGGCGGGGCTAACCACAGATACGCAGTATTTT. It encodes CASSEQAGLTTDTQYF.